This entry features one TCR beta chain sequence. Antigen unknown. Authors' methods: There were no quality scores in the junction-only immunoSEQ sequences, so filtering differed. Method: immunoSEQ multiplex PCR; TCRdb's copy keeps in-frame clones and lacks some. The V and J calls and clone size were taken over from that table, and D and trimming were inferred from the DNA. Of around 550,000 clones listed, about 95% are singletons. The record originates from a study of shared clonotypes between healthy human individuals. Broader study findings: The expectation was that sequencing depth would affect clonotype sharing among donors. Larger estimated richness was generally seen in naive subsets than in memory subsets.

Terminally differentiated effector memory CD45RA+ cells were left out of the naive CD8 fraction, which was CD45RO-negative and positively selected for CCR7. Within Nashville, Tennessee resided all donors, each a Caucasian adult. The TCR was taken from a woman in her 30s in good health. Sequenced material: naive CD8+ T cells sorted from blood.

The CDR3 sequence: CASSLGAVQIAKNIQYF. The CDR3 nucleotides read TGTGCCAGCAGTTTGGGCGCAGTCCAAATAGCCAAAAACATTCAGTACTTC. V usage is TRBV27 and J usage is TRBJ2-4; D is unresolved. The ends were cut back, 3 bases at V and 0 bases at J, with 15 bases in the middle. Germline CDR1 reads MNHEY; CDR2 reads SMNVEV (reference sequence). CDR3 length equals 17 residues.